This T cell receptor beta chain was identified during a study of radiotherapy plus CTLA-4 blockade in lung cancer. Measured with immunoSEQ multiplex PCR; TCRdb has only the in-frame clones, and not every one. The repertoire includes about 120,000 clones, roughly 80% of them detected once, and around 3% sits in the top ten. Trimming cost V 4 bases and J 9 bases, with 19 bases left between them. The CDR3 is 15 residues long. Looked up from germline, CDR1 is SGHTA and CDR2 is FQGTGA. Sequencing used peripheral blood, obtained from a patient treated with radiotherapy plus ipilimumab. This clonotype was sampled from a human donor with non-small cell lung cancer that progressed on radiotherapy plus ipilimumab. Some clones in this sample may be carry-over from other donors' samples. The chain carries TRBV7-3 and TRBJ2-1, with D possibly being TRBD2 (6 bases). CDR3 loop: CASSSRLDLNAEQFF. The CDR3 nucleotides are TGTGCCAGCAGCTCCCGACTAGATTTGAATGCTGAGCAGTTCTTC.